This T cell receptor (beta chain) came from a study of T cells in Graves' hyperthyroidism and ophthalmopathy. Study outcomes and limitations: In validation, the model predicted ophthalmopathy. These predictions came a median roughly six months before onset.

Comments on this clonotype: The antigen is undetermined.

Looked up from germline, CDR1 is SGHNT and CDR2 is YYREEE (reference sequence). The CDR3 runs 16 residues. V was clipped by 4 bases and J by 2 bases, with 17 bases between them. TCR beta CDR3 region amplification was performed from RNA transcripts. A first-round RT-PCR of the TCR CDR3 used the HTBI primer set. TCRdb re-called the multiplex PCR reads through MiXCR, storing one row per CDR3 protein. The data show 700,000 or so distinct CDR3 sequences, about 17% seen once. This sample holds PBMCs from approximately 9 ml fresh peripheral blood. J is TRBJ2-3 and V is TRBV5-4; either TRBD1 or TRBD2 may supply D (7 bases each). Sequencing was carried out using blood. The sequence was obtained from a man aged 18 to 29 with Graves' hyperthyroidism. This CDR3 is CASSQGGTIYTDTQYF. Here the CDR3 DNA reads TGTGCCAGCAGCCAGGGGGGGACTATATACACAGATACGCAGTATTTT.